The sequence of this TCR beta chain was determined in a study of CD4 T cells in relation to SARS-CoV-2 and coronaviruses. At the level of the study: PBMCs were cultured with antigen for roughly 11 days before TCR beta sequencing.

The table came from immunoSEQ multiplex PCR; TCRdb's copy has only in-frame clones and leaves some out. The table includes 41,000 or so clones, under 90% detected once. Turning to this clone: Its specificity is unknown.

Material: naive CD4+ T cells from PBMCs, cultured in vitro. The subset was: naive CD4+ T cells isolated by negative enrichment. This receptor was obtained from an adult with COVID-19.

CDR3 region: CASSMDRARTSHGYTF. The CDR3 coding sequence is TGTGCCAGTAGTATGGACAGGGCTCGAACATCTCACGGCTACACCTTC. V gene TRBV19 combines with J gene TRBJ1-2; 8 bases agree with TRBD1. This CDR3 is 16 amino acids long. The germline CDR1 and CDR2 sequences are LNHDA and SQIVND (reference sequence). Trimming took 3 bases from V and 8 from J; bases not matched to a gene: 14.